This TCR beta chain comes out of a study of shared clonotypes between healthy human individuals. V was pared by 7 bases and J by 3 bases, with 7 bases between. This CDR3 region has 12 residues. Germline V gene lookup returns CDR1 LGHNT and CDR2 FRNRAP. Positive CCR7 selection of CD45RO-negative cells yielded the naive CD8 cells, and terminally differentiated effector memory CD45RA+ cells were excluded. Sequenced by immunoSEQ multiplex PCR; TCRdb stores in-frame clones only, minus some. The table includes over 750,000 clones, around 96% detected once. This clone occurred once. The V and J genes are TRBV12-5 and TRBJ2-1; D unresolved. The TCR comes from a man under 40 in good health. Sequenced material: naive CD8+ T cells sorted from blood. CDR3 sequence reads: CASVSFYNEQFF. Here the CDR3 DNA reads TGTGCTAGTGTGTCTTTCTACAATGAGCAGTTCTTC.